Below, 29 T cell receptor beta chains from the same sample are listed, as sequenced in a study of T cell changes during pregnancy in multiple sclerosis. Some clones are missing from TCRdb's copy, which holds only in-frame ones; the method was immunoSEQ multiplex PCR. Counted here are around 65,000 clones, about 93% occurring once; the ten biggest clones make up approximately 1.5%. The sequencing used peripheral blood, collected in the third trimester of pregnancy. The receptor set was obtained from a female donor in good health, enrolled as a control in a pregnancy study.

The chain joins TRBV4-2 to TRBJ1-4, with D unresolved. CDR3 size: 14 residues. V was pared by 4 bases and J by 7 bases, with 13 bases between. Germline V gives CDR1 LGHNA, CDR2 YNFKEQ. CDR3 sequence (DNA): TGTGCCAGCAGCCCTTCGGGAGAAGCTGAAAAACTGTTTTTT. The encoded protein is CASSPSGEAEKLFF.

The V gene is TRBV7-9, the J gene TRBJ1-2; 7 bases match TRBD1. The germline V gene encodes CDR1 SEHNR and CDR2 FQNEAQ (reference sequence). The V and J ends lost 2 bases and 8 bases, in that order; junction bases with no gene match: 11. There are 15 residues in the CDR3. This chain's CDR3 is CASSLIKELQGGYTF. The DNA of the CDR3 is TGTGCCAGCAGCTTAATAAAGGAACTACAGGGGGGCTACACCTTC. The complete variable domain, with remaining parts taken from reference TRBV7-9 and TRBJ1-2, reads DTGVSQNPRHKITKRGQNVTFRCDPISEHNRLYWYRQTLGQGPEFLTYFQNEAQLEKSRLLSDRFSAERPKGSFSTLEIQRTEQGDSAMYLCASSLIKELQGGYTFGSGTRLTVV.

The rearrangement joins TRBV18 to TRBJ2-3; D is ambiguous. CDR1 and CDR2 from the germline V gene are KGHSH and LQKENI. V lost 1 base and J lost 4, with 3 bases in between. The CDR3 extends over 12 amino acids. Written as DNA, the CDR3 is TGTGCCAGCTCACCACTCGCAGATACGCAGTATTTT. Amino acid sequence: CASSPLADTQYF. The full variable domain, with the rest looked up from reference TRBV18 and TRBJ2-3, is NAGVMQNPRHLVRRRGQEARLRCSPMKGHSHVYWYRQLPEEGLKFMVYLQKENIIDESGMPKERFSAEFPKEGPSILRIQQVVRGDSAAYFCASSPLADTQYFGPGTRLTVL.

The V and J genes are TRBV2 and TRBJ1-6; 7 bases are a match to TRBD1. The CDR3 contains 14 residues. From germline, CDR1 is SNHLY and CDR2 FYNNEI. After removal of 6 bases from V and 7 bases from J, the junction contained 6 bases not matched to a gene. This CDR3 is CASRGQLYNSPLHF. Written as DNA, the CDR3 is TGTGCCAGCAGGGGACAGCTGTACAATTCACCCCTCCACTTT.

The rearrangement links TRBV4-2 to TRBJ1-6; D is undetermined. V lost 3 bases and J lost 10, with 13 bases in between. Germline CDR1 reads LGHNA; CDR2 reads YNFKEQ. The CDR3 extends over 14 amino acids. CDR3: CASSQNPGDSPLHF. In DNA, the CDR3 is TGTGCCAGCAGCCAGAATCCAGGCGACTCACCCCTCCACTTT.

The rearrangement joins TRBV2 to TRBJ2-7; possible D gene TRBD1, 5 bases. Germline CDR1 is SNHLY and CDR2 is FYNNEI. This CDR3 is built from 13 residues. V was trimmed by 9 bases and J by 2 bases, leaving 14 bases between them. As DNA, the CDR3 is TGTGCCAGTATACACAGGAACCCCTACGAGCAGTACTTC. This translates into CASIHRNPYEQYF.

The genes are TRBV4-1 and TRBJ1-1, with D uncertain. The ends were cut back, 4 bases at V and 5 bases at J, with 14 bases in the middle. The CDR3 length is 14 residues. CDR1 and CDR2 (germline): MGHRA, YSYEKL. The CDR3 sequence: CASSRPITKTEAFF. The CDR3 DNA reads as TGCGCCAGCAGCCGGCCAATAACGAAGACTGAAGCTTTCTTT.

The genes are TRBV4-1 and TRBJ1-5, with a tentative D call TRBD1 (5 bases). V was trimmed by 4 bases and J by 3 bases, leaving 10 bases between them. Germline V gene sequence: CDR1 MGHRA, CDR2 YSYEKL. CDR3 size: 14 residues. Here the CDR3 DNA reads TGCGCCAGCAGCCGGGGGGGTTCCAATCAGCCCCAGCATTTT. This encodes CASSRGGSNQPQHF.

This chain links TRBV12-5 with TRBJ2-7; 8 bases align to TRBD1. The germline gives CDR1 LGHNT, CDR2 FRNRAP. V dropped 0 bases and J dropped 5; count of bases not matched to a gene: 6. CDR3 size: 15 residues. The CDR3 DNA follows: TGTGCTAGTGGTTTGGTAGGGGACAGGCTTCACGAGCAGTACTTC. Its translation: CASGLVGDRLHEQYF. Looking up the rest from reference TRBV12-5 and TRBJ2-7 gives the full variable domain: DARVTQTPRHKVTEMGQEVTMRCQPILGHNTVFWYRQTMMQGLELLAYFRNRAPLDDSGMPKDRFSAEMPDATLATLKIQPSEPRDSAVYFCASGLVGDRLHEQYFGPGTRLTVT.

A note on this clone: The same CDR3 also results from other DNA sequences found in this sample. This chain uses TRBV15 with TRBJ1-5; D unclear. CDR3 length equals 15 residues. The V end lost 4 bases, the J end lost 2 bases, and 12 bases lay between the germline ends. The V gene's germline CDR1 is LNHNV and CDR2 YYDKDF (reference sequence). The CDR3 DNA is TGTGCCACCAGCAAAGACGGGGTAGGCAATCAGCCCCAGCATTTT. Encoded protein: CATSKDGVGNQPQHF.

The CDR3 reads CASSQRGSLHF. As DNA, the CDR3 is TGTGCCAGTAGTCAGCGGGGTTCCCTCCACTTT. The chain is built from TRBV19 and TRBJ1-6; D remains unclear. The V gene's germline CDR1 is LNHDA and CDR2 SQIVND (reference sequence). CDR3 length: 11 residues. Trimming took 5 bases from V and 14 from J, leaving 10 bases between them. Full variable domain (missing parts from reference TRBV19 and TRBJ1-6): DGGITQSPKYLFRKEGQNVTLSCEQNLNHDAMYWYRQDPGQGLRLIYYSQIVNDFQKGDIAEGYSVSREKKESFPLTVTSAQKNPTAFYLCASSQRGSLHFGNGTRLTVT.

The CDR3, as DNA: TGTGCCAGCAGTTACTCGGGACTGAACACCGGGGAGCTGTTTTTT. Protein: CASSYSGLNTGELFF. V and J are TRBV6-5 and TRBJ2-2, with D perhaps TRBD2 (6 bases). The CDR3 length is 15 residues. CDR1 is MNHEY and CDR2 is SVGAGI in the germline V gene. V dropped 0 bases and J dropped 1 base, with 6 bases sitting between them.

This clone showed up just once. This chain uses TRBV18 with TRBJ2-1, with 7 nucleotides matching TRBD1. The CDR3 sequence is 11 residues long. The ends lost 2 bases at V and 13 bases at J; junction bases unmatched: 2. Germline V gene lookup returns CDR1 KGHSH and CDR2 LQKENI. The CDR3 sequence: CASSPDRVQFF. CDR3 DNA sequence: TGTGCCAGCTCACCAGACAGGGTACAGTTCTTC.

This chain links TRBV4-1 with TRBJ1-2; 9 nucleotides match TRBD1. Germline V gene data show CDR1 as MGHRA and CDR2 as YSYEKL. The J segment lost 4 bases and the V segment lost 0 bases, leaving 3 bases of the junction unmatched. The CDR3 totals 15 residues. The CDR3 here is CASSQERDRAYGYTF. The CDR3 nucleotides are TGCGCCAGCAGCCAAGAACGGGACAGGGCCTATGGCTACACCTTC.

The rearrangement joins TRBV5-6 to TRBJ2-3; 8 nucleotides match TRBD1. V shed 0 bases and J 2 bases; nucleotides not matched to a gene: 2. The germline gives CDR1 SGHDT, CDR2 YYEEEE. CDR3 length: 15 amino acids. The CDR3 loop is CASSLVTGVTDTQYF. CDR3 DNA sequence: TGTGCCAGCAGCTTGGTGACAGGGGTCACAGATACGCAGTATTTT.

The J gene is TRBJ1-6, the V gene TRBV5-6; D is undetermined. CDR1 SGHDT and CDR2 YYEEEE come from the germline V gene. Deletions cut 2 bases from V and 7 bases from J, with 4 bases between. The CDR3 is 12 residues long. Here the CDR3 DNA reads TGTGCCAGCAGCTTCGGGAATTCACCCCTCCACTTT. It translates to CASSFGNSPLHF.

V usage is TRBV27 and J usage is TRBJ1-5, with D unclear. With 0 bases removed from V and 7 bases from J, the gap between germline ends came to 13 bases. The germline CDR1 and CDR2 sequences are MNHEY and SMNVEV (reference sequence). The CDR3 is 15 amino acids. The CDR3 protein is CASSLSFSVWQPQHF. As DNA, the CDR3 is TGTGCCAGCAGTTTATCATTCAGCGTTTGGCAGCCCCAGCATTTT.

This clone was picked up one time. The chain recombines TRBV7-9 with TRBJ2-2; D is perhaps TRBD2 (6 bases). V was pared by 6 bases and J by 4 bases, with 9 bases between. Germline CDR1 reads SEHNR; CDR2 reads FQNEAQ (reference sequence). The CDR3 has 13 residues. CDR3 sequence (DNA): TGTGCCAGCAGGGAGGGTTCCACCGGGGAGCTGTTTTTT. Amino acid sequence: CASREGSTGELFF.

This clone was seen only once. This chain links TRBV7-2 with TRBJ2-2, with D possibly being TRBD2 (6 bases). The CDR3 extends over 16 amino acids. The germline V gene has CDR1 SGHTA and CDR2 FQGNSA. V lost 2 bases, J lost 3 bases, and 13 bases lay in between. The CDR3 region is CASSLWSGGDTGELFF. The CDR3, as DNA: TGTGCCAGCAGCTTATGGTCAGGAGGGGACACCGGGGAGCTGTTTTTT.

This rearrangement joins TRBV4-1 to TRBJ1-2; the D gene is possibly TRBD1 (5 bases). CDR1 is MGHRA and CDR2 is YSYEKL in the germline V gene. V lost 0 bases and J lost 4, with 9 bases in between. The CDR3 length is 14 residues. This CDR3 reads CASSQDVRAYGYTF. As DNA, the CDR3 is TGCGCCAGCAGCCAAGATGTCAGGGCCTATGGCTACACCTTC.

This chain uses TRBV30 with TRBJ1-2, with 7 bases fitting TRBD1. Unmatched junction bases numbered 10, after V lost 5 bases and J lost 7 bases. The CDR3 has 13 residues. Per germline, CDR1 GTSNPN and CDR2 SVGIG (reference sequence). CDR3 bases: TGTGCCTGGGAACTGCGGACAGGCGTTGGCTACACCTTC. Its protein product is CAWELRTGVGYTF.

This chain joins TRBV5-1 and TRBJ1-2, with unresolved D. Trimming removed 2 bases at V and 4 bases at J, with 9 bases between. The CDR3 is made up of 13 amino acids. Germline V gives CDR1 SGHRS, CDR2 YFSETQ. The chain's CDR3 is CASSFGETYGYTF. For the CDR3, the DNA is TGCGCCAGCAGCTTTGGGGAGACCTATGGCTACACCTTC.

The chain is built from TRBV19 and TRBJ2-3, with 7 nucleotides matching TRBD2. J was trimmed by 1 base and V by 3 bases; bases with no gene match: 4. CDR3 length equals 15 residues. Germline assignment: CDR1 LNHDA and CDR2 SQIVND (reference sequence). CDR3 residues: CASSILAGGTDTQYF. DNA for the CDR3: TGTGCCAGTAGTATTCTGGCGGGGGGCACAGATACGCAGTATTTT.

This sequence joins TRBV9 and TRBJ2-1; 10 bases match TRBD2. CDR1 and CDR2 (germline): SGDLS, YYNGEE. The CDR3 contains 15 residues. V was clipped by 2 bases and J by 7 bases; unmatched bases: 6. The CDR3 coding sequence is TGTGCCAGCAGCGTGACTAGCGGGTTTCGAAATGAGCAGTTCTTC. As protein: CASSVTSGFRNEQFF.

This rearrangement joins TRBV5-4 to TRBJ1-1, with D possibly TRBD1 on 6 matching bases. Germline CDR1 is SGHNT and CDR2 is YYREEE (reference sequence). The CDR3 runs 12 residues. The V end was cut by 7 bases, the J end by 3 bases, with 10 bases between. CDR3 sequence: CASRNRDTEAFF. CDR3 coding DNA: TGTGCCAGCCGCAACAGGGACACTGAAGCTTTCTTT.

The CDR3 coding sequence is TGTGCCAGCAGCGTCAGGACAGGGGACACATATGGCTACACCTTC. Protein: CASSVRTGDTYGYTF. The chain is built from TRBV9 and TRBJ1-2; 9 bases are a match to TRBD1. CDR1 is SGDLS and CDR2 is YYNGEE in the germline V gene. The CDR3 is 15 residues long. V lost 2 bases, J lost 5 bases, and 7 bases stayed unmatched.

The chain uses TRBV5-4 and TRBJ1-1; the D is unclear. The CDR3 loop spans 12 amino acids. Trimming removed 2 bases at V and 1 base at J, with 3 bases between. CDR1 and CDR2 from the germline V gene are SGHNT and YYREEE (reference sequence). CDR3 amino acids: CASSLANTEAFF. Written as DNA, the CDR3 is TGTGCCAGCAGCTTAGCGAACACTGAAGCTTTCTTT.

The CDR3 is CASSPAGLEFF. The DNA for the CDR3 is TGTGCCAGCAGTCCGGCAGGCTTGGAGTTCTTC. The chain has TRBV2 and TRBJ2-1; D is undetermined. Germline V CDR1 and CDR2: SNHLY, FYNNEI. The CDR3 spans 11 residues. Trimming took off 5 bases at V and 14 bases at J, with 13 bases between the two ends.

V gene TRBV6-1 combines with J gene TRBJ2-1, with TRBD1 matching over 9 bases. The CDR3 sequence is 12 residues long. Looked up from germline, CDR1 is MNHNS and CDR2 is SASEGT. With 7 bases clipped from V and 16 bases from J, the junction kept 11 bases outside the gene matches. CDR3 coding DNA: TGTGCCAGCATCCCACCGGGACAGGGACCCTTCTTC. Protein: CASIPPGQGPFF.